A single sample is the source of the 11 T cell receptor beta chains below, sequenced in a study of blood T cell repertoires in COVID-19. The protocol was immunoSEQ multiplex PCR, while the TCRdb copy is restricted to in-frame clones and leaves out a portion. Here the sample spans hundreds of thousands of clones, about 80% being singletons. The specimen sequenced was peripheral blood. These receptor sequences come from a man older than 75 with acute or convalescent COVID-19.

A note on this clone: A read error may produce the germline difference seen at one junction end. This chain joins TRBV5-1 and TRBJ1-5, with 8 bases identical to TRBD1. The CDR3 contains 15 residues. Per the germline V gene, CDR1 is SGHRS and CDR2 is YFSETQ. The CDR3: CASRLDRAPNQPQHF. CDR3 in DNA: TGCGCCAGCAGATTGGACAGGGCCCCCAATCAGCCCCAGCATTTT. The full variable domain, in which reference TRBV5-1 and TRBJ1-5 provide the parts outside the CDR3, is KAGVTQTPRYLIKTRGQQVTLSCSPISGHRSVSWYQQTPGQGLQFLFEYFSETQRNKGNFPGRFSGRQFSNSRSEMNVSTLELGDSALYLCASRLDRAPNQPQHFGDGTRLSIL.

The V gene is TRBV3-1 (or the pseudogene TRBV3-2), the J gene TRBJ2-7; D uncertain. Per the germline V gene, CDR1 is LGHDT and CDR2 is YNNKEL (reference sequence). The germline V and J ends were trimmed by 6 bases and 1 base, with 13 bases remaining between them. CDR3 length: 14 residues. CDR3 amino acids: CASSPGRWSYEQYF. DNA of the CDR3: TGTGCCAGCAGTCCGGGTCGGTGGTCCTACGAGCAGTACTTC.

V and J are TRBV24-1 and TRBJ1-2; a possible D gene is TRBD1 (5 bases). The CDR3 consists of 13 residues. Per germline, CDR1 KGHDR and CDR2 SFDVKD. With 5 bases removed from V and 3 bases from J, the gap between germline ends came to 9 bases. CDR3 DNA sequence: TGTGCCACCAGTGTCGACAGAGACTATGGCTACACCTTC. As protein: CATSVDRDYGYTF.

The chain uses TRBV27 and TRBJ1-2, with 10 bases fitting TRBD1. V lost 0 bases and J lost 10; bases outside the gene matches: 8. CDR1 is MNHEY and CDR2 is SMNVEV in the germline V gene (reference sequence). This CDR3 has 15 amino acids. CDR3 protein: CASSLSTGGQAHYTF. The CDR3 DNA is TGTGCCAGCAGTTTATCGACAGGGGGCCAGGCCCACTACACCTTC.

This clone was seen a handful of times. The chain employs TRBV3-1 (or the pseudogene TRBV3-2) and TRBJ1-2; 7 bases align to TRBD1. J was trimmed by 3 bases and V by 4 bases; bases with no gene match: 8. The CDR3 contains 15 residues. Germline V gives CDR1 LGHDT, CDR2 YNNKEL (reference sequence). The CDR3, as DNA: TGTGCCAGCAGCCTAAACCGGGACAGAGACTATGGCTACACCTTC. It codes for CASSLNRDRDYGYTF.

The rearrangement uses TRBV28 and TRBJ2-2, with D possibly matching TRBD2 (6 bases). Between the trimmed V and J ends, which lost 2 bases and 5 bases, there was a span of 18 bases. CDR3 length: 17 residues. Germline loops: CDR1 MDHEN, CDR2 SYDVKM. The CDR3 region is CASSLAGVGGKTGELFF. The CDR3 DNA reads TGTGCCAGCAGTTTAGCCGGGGTAGGAGGGAAAACCGGGGAGCTGTTTTTT.

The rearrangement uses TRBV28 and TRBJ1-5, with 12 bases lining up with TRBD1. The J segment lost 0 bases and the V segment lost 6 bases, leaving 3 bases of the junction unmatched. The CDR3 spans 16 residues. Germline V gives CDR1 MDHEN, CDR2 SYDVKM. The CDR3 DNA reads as TGTGCCAGCAGGGGACAGGGGGCGCATAGCAATCAGCCCCAGCATTTT. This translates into CASRGQGAHSNQPQHF.

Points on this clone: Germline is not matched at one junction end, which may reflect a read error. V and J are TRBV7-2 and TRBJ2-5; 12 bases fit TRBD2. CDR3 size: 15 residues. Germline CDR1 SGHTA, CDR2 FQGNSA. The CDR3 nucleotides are TGTGCCAGCAGCTCGGGACTAGCGGGCCAAGGGACCCAGTACTTC. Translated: CASSSGLAGQGTQYF.

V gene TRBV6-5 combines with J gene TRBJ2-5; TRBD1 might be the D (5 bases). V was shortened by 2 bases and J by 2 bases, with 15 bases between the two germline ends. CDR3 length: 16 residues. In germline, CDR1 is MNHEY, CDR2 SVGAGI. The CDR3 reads CASSYQTGRLQETQYF. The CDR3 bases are TGTGCCAGCAGTTACCAAACAGGCAGGCTACAAGAGACCCAGTACTTC.

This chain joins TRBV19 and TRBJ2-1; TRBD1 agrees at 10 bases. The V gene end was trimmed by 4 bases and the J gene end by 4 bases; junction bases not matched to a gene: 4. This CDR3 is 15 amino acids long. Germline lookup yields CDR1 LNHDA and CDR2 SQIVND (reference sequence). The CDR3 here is CASSTRDRGYNEQFF. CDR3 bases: TGTGCCAGTAGTACCCGGGACAGGGGTTACAATGAGCAGTTCTTC. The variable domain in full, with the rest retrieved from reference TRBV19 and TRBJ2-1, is DGGITQSPKYLFRKEGQNVTLSCEQNLNHDAMYWYRQDPGQGLRLIYYSQIVNDFQKGDIAEGYSVSREKKESFPLTVTSAQKNPTAFYLCASSTRDRGYNEQFFGPGTRLTVL.

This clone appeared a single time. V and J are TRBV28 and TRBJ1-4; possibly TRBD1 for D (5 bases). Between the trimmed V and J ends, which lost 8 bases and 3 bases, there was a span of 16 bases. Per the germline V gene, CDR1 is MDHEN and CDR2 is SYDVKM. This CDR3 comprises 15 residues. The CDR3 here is CASAASGGANEKLFF. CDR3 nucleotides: TGTGCCAGCGCCGCGTCGGGGGGGGCTAATGAAAAACTGTTTTTT.